This TCR beta chain was sequenced in a study of low-dose radiotherapy and immunotherapy resistance in tumors. Overall study context: Participants in Cohort 1 were administered 0.5 Gy per fraction at 2-week intervals, to a cumulative dose of 6.5 Gy.

TRAV- and TRBV-specific primers were used for first-strand cDNA, which covered alpha and beta chains. Using a constant-region primer together with a V-primer adapter, TCRs were subjected to roughly 18 PCR cycles of amplification. MiXCR, applied by TCRdb to the reads, yields one record per CDR3 protein. The sample gives around 100,000 distinct CDR3 sequences, more than 20% of which show up once; approximately 4% is in the top ten. The CDR3 runs 21 residues. Trimming left V 0 bases short and J 0 bases short, with 27 bases between. Germline lookup yields CDR1 MNHEY and CDR2 SVGEGT. Time point specified: after trial treatment. Noted treatment: LDRT plus nivolumab, ipilimumab, low-dose cyclophosphamide and aspirin (RACIN trial).

Sequencing was performed on PBMCs, taken after low-dose radiotherapy plus immunotherapy. The chain links TRBV6-2 or TRBV6-3 to TRBJ2-7; D could derive from TRBD1 or TRBD2 (6 bases each). The receptor comes from a male donor with prostate cancer. DNA for the CDR3: TGTGCCAGCAGTTACTCGACCGGGGGCGACCCAACTACGAGGAGCTCCTACGAGCAGTACTTC. This encodes CASSYSTGGDPTTRSSYEQYF.